The rows below give T cell receptor beta chains drawn from one sample of a study of T cells generated in artificial thymic organoids. TCRdb independently ran MiXCR on the 5' RACE reads; one entry per CDR3 protein. The table includes 5,700 or so distinct CDR3 sequences, 25% detected once. For these receptors, no antigen is known. What was sequenced was naive CD8+ T cells grown in artificial thymic organoids from cord blood stem and progenitor cells. The origin of the receptors is a human donor who gave cord blood stem cells for thymic organoid culture, a cardiac surgery patient who gave postnatal thymus, or a blood donor (not recorded which). Each CDR3 is given with its conserved first and last residue. The order of the fields is J gene, clone size, V gene, CDR3 protein. Clone size, where shown, is once, few, many, or a class for clones that have expanded.

TRBJ2-3	.	TRBV25-1	CASSGPTSGGSDTQYF
TRBJ1-2	.	TRBV4-1	CASSQDLYGYTF
TRBJ2-1	medium-sized	TRBV5-5	CASSLTGRDEQFF
TRBJ1-2	.	TRBV6-6	CASSYSLIPRGYTF
TRBJ2-7	.	TRBV7-8	CASSVSKGREVYEQCF
TRBJ1-2	medium-sized	TRBV10-2	CASSATANYGYTF
TRBJ2-1	.	TRBV6-1	CASNLLARIIRKQFF
TRBJ2-7	.	TRBV28	CASTPGSSYEQYF
TRBJ1-4	.	TRBV12-3/TRBV12-4	CASSLDSGGGEKLFF
TRBJ1-2	medium-sized	TRBV12-3/TRBV12-4	CASSLGVFYGYTF
TRBJ2-1	.	TRBV25-1	CASSELLGQGDNEQFF
TRBJ1-1	few	TRBV24-1	CATSAGPEAFF
TRBJ2-7	medium-sized	TRBV14	CASSHRTGRDYEQYF
TRBJ2-3	many	TRBV20-1	CRAHRECTDTQYF
TRBJ1-3	.	TRBV13	CASSYWSRSGNTIYF
TRBJ2-7	few	TRBV7-9	CASSLSIDSYEQYF
TRBJ1-4	.	TRBV3-1	CASSQGQAEKLFF
TRBJ2-2	many	TRBV5-1	CASRLMNTGELFF
TRBJ2-1	.	TRBV9	CASSGYLGLAGAPSSYNEQFF
TRBJ1-5	.	TRBV2	CASSRTGNPNQPQHF
TRBJ2-1	once	TRBV5-4	CASSRGTSGVNEQFF
TRBJ1-1	.	TRBV4-2	CASSIGGTEAFF
TRBJ2-7	few	TRBV5-4	CASSPGTGIYEQYF
TRBJ2-1	few	TRBV28	CASSLGLAGCNEQFF
TRBJ1-5	medium-sized	TRBV18	CASSPGNQPQHF
TRBJ2-5	many	TRBV11-2	CASSVLVRETQYF
TRBJ2-7	medium-sized	TRBV20-1	CSAAGTGNHEQYF
TRBJ2-7	medium-sized	TRBV6-2/TRBV6-3	CASSGPGRPYEQYF
TRBJ2-3	.	TRBV6-5	CASSYGDPPGGTDTQYF
TRBJ2-7	once	TRBV29-1	CSVPGQVSYEQYF
TRBJ2-3	medium-sized	TRBV7-9	CASSRSGQQDTQYF
TRBJ1-2	medium-sized	TRBV28	CASSLCSWQGPNYGYTF
TRBJ1-3	medium-sized	TRBV18	CASSPHSLSGNTIYF
TRBJ2-3	medium-sized	TRBV4-3	CASSQADGGWTTDTQYF
TRBJ2-4	many	TRBV7-7	CASSLLEGAIQYF
TRBJ2-3	medium-sized	TRBV7-2	CASSPSGQGARDTQYF
TRBJ2-3	.	TRBV5-5	CASSSTRCGGGTDTQYF
TRBJ1-5	.	TRBV5-5	CASSLWGIGQPQHF
TRBJ1-3	medium-sized	TRBV10-3	CAIRGQGRNTIYF
TRBJ2-1	.	TRBV5-4	CASSGINAEYMGLCSYNEQFF
TRBJ1-2	medium-sized	TRBV4-3	CASSQVEVNYGYTF
TRBJ2-7	medium-sized	TRBV3-1	CASSPCHPYEQYF
TRBJ1-4	medium-sized	TRBV7-6	CASRLGFTNEKLFF
TRBJ1-4	medium-sized	TRBV6-5	CASSWGPSTELFF
TRBJ2-1	medium-sized	TRBV4-1	CASSQEIAGANNEQFF
TRBJ2-7	medium-sized	TRBV28	CASSSDPGVQQYF
TRBJ1-1	.	TRBV4-1	CASSQPPWFLGTEAFF
TRBJ2-7	medium-sized	TRBV5-1	CASSPSTGYTYEQYF
TRBJ2-5	medium-sized	TRBV11-2	CASSLDPVQETQYF